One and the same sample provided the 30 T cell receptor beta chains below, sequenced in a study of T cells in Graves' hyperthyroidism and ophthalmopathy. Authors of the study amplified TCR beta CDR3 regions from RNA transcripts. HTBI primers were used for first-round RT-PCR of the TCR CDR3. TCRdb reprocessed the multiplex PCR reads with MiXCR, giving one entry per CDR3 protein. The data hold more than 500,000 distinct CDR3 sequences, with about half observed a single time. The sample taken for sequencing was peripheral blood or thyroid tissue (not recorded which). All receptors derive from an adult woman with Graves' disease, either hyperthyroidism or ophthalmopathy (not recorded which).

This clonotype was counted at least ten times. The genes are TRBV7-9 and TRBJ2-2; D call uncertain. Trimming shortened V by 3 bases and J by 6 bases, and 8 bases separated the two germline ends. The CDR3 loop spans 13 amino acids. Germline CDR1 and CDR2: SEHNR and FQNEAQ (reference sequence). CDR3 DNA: TGTGCCAGCAGCTTCGAATGGCCCGGGGAGCTGTTTTTT. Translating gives CASSFEWPGELFF. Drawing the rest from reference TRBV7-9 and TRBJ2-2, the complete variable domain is DTGVSQNPRHKITKRGQNVTFRCDPISEHNRLYWYRQTLGQGPEFLTYFQNEAQLEKSRLLSDRFSAERPKGSFSTLEIQRTEQGDSAMYLCASSFEWPGELFFGEGSRLTVL.

The CDR3 nucleotides are TGTGCCAGCAGTTATGCCACATCGAGCAATCAGCCCCAGCATTTT. Translation gives CASSYATSSNQPQHF. The V call is TRBV12-3 or TRBV12-4, the J call TRBJ1-5; D unclear. The CDR3 length is 15 residues. V lost 4 bases, J lost 1 base, and 11 bases lay in between.

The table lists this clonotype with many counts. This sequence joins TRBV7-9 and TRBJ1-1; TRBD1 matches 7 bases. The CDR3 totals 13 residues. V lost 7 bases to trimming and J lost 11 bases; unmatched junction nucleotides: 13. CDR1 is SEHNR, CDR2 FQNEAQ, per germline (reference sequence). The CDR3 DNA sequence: TGTGCCAGCACCCAGGGGTGGGACAGTGCGGCTTTCTTT. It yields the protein CASTQGWDSAAFF.

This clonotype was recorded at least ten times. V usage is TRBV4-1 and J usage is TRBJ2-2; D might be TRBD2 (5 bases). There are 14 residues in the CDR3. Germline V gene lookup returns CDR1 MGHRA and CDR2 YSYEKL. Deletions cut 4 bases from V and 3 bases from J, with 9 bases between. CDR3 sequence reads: CASSLGVDTGELFF. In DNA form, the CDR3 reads TGCGCCAGCAGCCTCGGGGTTGACACCGGGGAGCTGTTTTTT.

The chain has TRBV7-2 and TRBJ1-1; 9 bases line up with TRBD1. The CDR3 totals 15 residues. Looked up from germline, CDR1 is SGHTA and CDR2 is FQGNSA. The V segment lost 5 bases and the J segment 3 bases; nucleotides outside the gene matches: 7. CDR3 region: CASSRTGVADTEAFF. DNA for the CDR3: TGTGCCAGCAGCCGGACAGGGGTGGCGGACACTGAAGCTTTCTTT.

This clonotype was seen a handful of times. Here the CDR3 DNA reads TGTGCCAGCAGTAAAACAGGAGTCCACTCTGGAAACACCATATATTTT. Amino acid sequence: CASSKTGVHSGNTIYF. J is TRBJ1-3 and V is TRBV6-5, with TRBD1 as a possible D gene (5 bases). CDR3 length: 16 residues. The germline CDR1 and CDR2 sequences are MNHEY and SVGAGI. V shed 5 bases and J shed 0 bases, with 14 bases lying between them.

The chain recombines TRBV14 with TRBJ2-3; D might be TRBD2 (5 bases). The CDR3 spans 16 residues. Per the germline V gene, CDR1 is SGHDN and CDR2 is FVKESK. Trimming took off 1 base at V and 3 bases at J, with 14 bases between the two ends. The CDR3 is CASSQGEGEWTDTQYF. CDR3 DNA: TGTGCCAGCAGCCAAGGAGAGGGTGAATGGACAGATACGCAGTATTTT.

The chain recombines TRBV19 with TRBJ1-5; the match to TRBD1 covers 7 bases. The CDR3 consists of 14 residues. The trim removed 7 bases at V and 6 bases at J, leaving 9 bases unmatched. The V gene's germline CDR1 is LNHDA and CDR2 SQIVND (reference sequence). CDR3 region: CASMGTVGAQPQHF. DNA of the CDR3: TGTGCCAGTATGGGGACAGTAGGGGCTCAGCCCCAGCATTTT.

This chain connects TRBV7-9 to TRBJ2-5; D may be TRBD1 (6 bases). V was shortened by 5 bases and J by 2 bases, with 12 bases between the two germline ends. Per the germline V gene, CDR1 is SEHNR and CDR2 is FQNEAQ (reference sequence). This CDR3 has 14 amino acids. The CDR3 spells CASSMRQVQETQYF. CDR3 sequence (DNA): TGTGCCAGCAGCATGCGACAGGTTCAAGAGACCCAGTACTTC.

CDR3 nucleotides: TGTGCCAGCAGTTGGGGACGGTTTAATGAAAAACTGTTTTTT. It yields the protein CASSWGRFNEKLFF. The chain couples TRBV27 to TRBJ1-4; possible D gene TRBD1, 5 bases. CDR1 is MNHEY and CDR2 is SMNVEV in the germline V gene (reference sequence). Deletions cut 4 bases from V and 4 bases from J, with 10 bases between. The CDR3 is 14 residues long.

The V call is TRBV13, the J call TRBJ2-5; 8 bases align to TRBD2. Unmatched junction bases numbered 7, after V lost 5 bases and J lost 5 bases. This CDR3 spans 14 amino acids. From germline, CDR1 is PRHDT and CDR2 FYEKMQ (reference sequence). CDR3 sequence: CASSIGGGVETQYF. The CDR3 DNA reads TGTGCCAGCAGCATCGGGGGGGGTGTGGAGACCCAGTACTTC. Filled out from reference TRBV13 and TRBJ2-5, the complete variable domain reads AAGVIQSPRHLIKEKRETATLKCYPIPRHDTVYWYQQGPGQDPQFLISFYEKMQSDKGSIPDRFSAQQFSDYHSELNMSSLELGDSALYFCASSIGGGVETQYFGPGTRLLVL.

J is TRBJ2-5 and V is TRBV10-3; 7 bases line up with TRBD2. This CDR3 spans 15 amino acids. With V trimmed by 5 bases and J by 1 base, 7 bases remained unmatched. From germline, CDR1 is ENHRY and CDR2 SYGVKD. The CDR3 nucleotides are TGTGCCATCAGTAACCTAGCGGACACCCAAGAGACCCAGTACTTC. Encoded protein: CAISNLADTQETQYF.

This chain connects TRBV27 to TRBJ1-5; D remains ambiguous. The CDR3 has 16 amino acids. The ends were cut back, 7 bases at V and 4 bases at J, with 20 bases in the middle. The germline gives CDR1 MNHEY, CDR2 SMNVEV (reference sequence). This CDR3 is CASNNLGFGRNQPQHF. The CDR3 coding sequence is TGTGCCAGCAACAATCTGGGGTTCGGCAGGAATCAGCCCCAGCATTTT.

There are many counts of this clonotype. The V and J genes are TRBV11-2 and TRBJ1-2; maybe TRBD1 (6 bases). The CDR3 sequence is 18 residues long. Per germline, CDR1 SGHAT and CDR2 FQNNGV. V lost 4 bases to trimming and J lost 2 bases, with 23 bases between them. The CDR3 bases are TGTGCCAGCAGCTCTAGAGGGGGACGGCGACCTTTCAACTATGGCTACACCTTC. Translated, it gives CASSSRGGRRPFNYGYTF.

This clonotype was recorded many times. The CDR3, as DNA: TGCAGTGCTCCCCACTTCCGCGGGGGCGGCTGGACCCAGTACTTC. Residues: CSAPHFRGGGWTQYF. The rearrangement joins TRBV20-1 to TRBJ2-5; TRBD2 is a possible D gene (7 bases). Trimming stripped 5 bases from V and 7 bases from J, with 23 bases between. Germline V gene lookup returns CDR1 DFQATT and CDR2 SNEGSKA (reference sequence). The CDR3 runs to 15 residues.

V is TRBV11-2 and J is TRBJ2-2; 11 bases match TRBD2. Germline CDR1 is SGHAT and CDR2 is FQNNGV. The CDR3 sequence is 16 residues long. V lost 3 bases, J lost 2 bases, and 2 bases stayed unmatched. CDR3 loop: CASSLGTSGNTGELFF. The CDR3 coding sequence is TGTGCCAGCAGCTTGGGGACTAGCGGAAACACCGGGGAGCTGTTTTTT.

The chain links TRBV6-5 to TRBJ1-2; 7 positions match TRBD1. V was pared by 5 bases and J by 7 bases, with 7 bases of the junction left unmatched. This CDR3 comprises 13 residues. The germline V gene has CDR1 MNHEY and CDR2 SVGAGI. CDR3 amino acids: CASSTGQVIGYTF. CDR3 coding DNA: TGTGCCAGCAGTACCGGACAGGTGATTGGCTACACCTTC.

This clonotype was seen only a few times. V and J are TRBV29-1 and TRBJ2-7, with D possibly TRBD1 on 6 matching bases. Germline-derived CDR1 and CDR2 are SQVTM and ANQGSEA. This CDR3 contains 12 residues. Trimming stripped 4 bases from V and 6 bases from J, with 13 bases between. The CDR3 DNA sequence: TGCAGCGTTGTGGCCAGACAGGCCGAGCAGTACTTC. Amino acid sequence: CSVVARQAEQYF.

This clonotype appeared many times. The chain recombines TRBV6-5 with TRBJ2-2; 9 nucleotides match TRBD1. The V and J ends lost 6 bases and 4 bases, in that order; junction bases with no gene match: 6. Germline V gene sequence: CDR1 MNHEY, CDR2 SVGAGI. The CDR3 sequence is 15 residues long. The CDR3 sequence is CASSHPGQGTGELFF. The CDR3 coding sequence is TGTGCCAGCAGCCACCCGGGACAGGGCACCGGGGAGCTGTTTTTT.

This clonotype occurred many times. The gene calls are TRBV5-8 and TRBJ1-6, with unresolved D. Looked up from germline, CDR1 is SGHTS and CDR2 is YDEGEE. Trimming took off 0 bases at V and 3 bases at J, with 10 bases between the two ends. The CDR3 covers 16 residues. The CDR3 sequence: CASSLGGQNYNSPLHF. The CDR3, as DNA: TGTGCCAGCAGCTTGGGTGGGCAGAACTATAATTCACCCCTCCACTTT.

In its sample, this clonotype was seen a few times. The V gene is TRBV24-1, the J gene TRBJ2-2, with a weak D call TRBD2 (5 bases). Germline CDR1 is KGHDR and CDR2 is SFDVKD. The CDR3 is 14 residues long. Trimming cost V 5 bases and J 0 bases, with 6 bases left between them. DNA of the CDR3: TGTGCCACCAGTGGCGGGCCGAACACCGGGGAGCTGTTTTTT. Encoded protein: CATSGGPNTGELFF.

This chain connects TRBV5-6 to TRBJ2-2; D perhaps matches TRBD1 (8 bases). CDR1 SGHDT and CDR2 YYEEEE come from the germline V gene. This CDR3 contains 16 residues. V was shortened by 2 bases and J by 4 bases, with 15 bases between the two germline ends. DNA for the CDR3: TGTGCCAGCAGCTTCGACAGGGGAGGGAGCACCGGGGAGCTGTTTTTT. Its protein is CASSFDRGGSTGELFF.

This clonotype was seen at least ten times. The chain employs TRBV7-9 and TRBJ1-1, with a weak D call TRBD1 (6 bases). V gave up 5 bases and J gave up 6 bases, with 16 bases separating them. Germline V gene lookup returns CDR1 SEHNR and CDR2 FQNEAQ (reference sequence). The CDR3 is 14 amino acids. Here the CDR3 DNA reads TGTGCCAGCAGCATTGGCACAGGGCTCGCTGAAGCTTTCTTT. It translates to CASSIGTGLAEAFF.

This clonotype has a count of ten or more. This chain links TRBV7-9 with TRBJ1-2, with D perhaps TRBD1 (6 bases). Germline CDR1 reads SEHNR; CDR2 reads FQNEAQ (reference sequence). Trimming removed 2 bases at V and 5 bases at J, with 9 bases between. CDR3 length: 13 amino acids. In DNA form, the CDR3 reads TGTGCCAGCAGCTTATGGGGGCGATATGGCTACACCTTC. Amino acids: CASSLWGRYGYTF. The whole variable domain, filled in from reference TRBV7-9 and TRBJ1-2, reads DTGVSQNPRHKITKRGQNVTFRCDPISEHNRLYWYRQTLGQGPEFLTYFQNEAQLEKSRLLSDRFSAERPKGSFSTLEIQRTEQGDSAMYLCASSLWGRYGYTFGSGTRLTVV.

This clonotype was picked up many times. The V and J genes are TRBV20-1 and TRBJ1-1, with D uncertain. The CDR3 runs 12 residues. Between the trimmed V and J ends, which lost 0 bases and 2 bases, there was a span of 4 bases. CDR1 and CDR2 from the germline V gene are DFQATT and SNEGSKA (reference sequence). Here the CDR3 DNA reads TGCAGTGCTAGAGAGCCAAACACTGAAGCTTTCTTT. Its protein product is CSAREPNTEAFF.

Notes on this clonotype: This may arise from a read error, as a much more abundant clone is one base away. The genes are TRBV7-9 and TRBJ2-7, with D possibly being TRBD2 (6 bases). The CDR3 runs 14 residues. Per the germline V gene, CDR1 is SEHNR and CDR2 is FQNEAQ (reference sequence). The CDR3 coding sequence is TGTGCCAGCAACTTAATCGGACTACCATACGAGCAGTACTTC. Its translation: CASNLIGLPYEQYF.

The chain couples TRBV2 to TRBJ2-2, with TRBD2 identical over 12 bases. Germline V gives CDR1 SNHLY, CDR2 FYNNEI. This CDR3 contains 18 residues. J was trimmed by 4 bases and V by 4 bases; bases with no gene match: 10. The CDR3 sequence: CASSVKGLAGKRTGELFF. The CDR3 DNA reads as TGTGCCAGCAGTGTTAAAGGACTAGCGGGAAAACGCACCGGGGAGCTGTTTTTT.

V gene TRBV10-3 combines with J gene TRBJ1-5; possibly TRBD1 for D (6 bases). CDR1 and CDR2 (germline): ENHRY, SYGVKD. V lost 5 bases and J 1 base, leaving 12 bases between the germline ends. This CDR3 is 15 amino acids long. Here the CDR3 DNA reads TGTGCCATCAGTTCCGGACAGCTAAGCAATCAGCCCCAGCATTTT. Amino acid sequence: CAISSGQLSNQPQHF.

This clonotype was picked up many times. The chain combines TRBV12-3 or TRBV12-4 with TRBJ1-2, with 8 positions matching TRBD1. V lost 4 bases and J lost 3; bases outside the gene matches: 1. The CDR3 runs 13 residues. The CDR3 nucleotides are TGTGCCAGCAGTTCGGGACAGGACTATGGCTACACCTTC. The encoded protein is CASSSGQDYGYTF.

CDR3 residues: CASSLIPQGFQEQYF. In DNA form, the CDR3 reads TGTGCCAGCAGCCTAATTCCCCAGGGTTTCCAAGAGCAGTACTTC. The V call is TRBV7-2, the J call TRBJ2-7, with TRBD1 as a possible D gene (5 bases). CDR1 is SGHTA, CDR2 FQGNSA, per germline. This CDR3 spans 15 amino acids. Trimming stripped 5 bases from V and 7 bases from J, with 21 bases between.